This TCR beta chain comes out of a study of metastatic and nonmetastatic thyroid tumors (dated by TCRdb to the early 2020s). Study-level background: The researchers compared repertoires between peripheral blood samples and tumor or nodule tissue samples from patients with malignant or benign thyroid disease.

Overall results and qualifications from the work: TCR beta diversity was reported as significantly higher in malignant tumors than in benign nodules, in both blood and tumor samples.

This clone occurred a few times. Its binding antigen is unknown. The record has no base qualities; no much larger clone is one base away. Before undergoing thyroid surgery, none of the patients had been given any kind of treatment. Using T-cell receptor beta sequencing, the researchers looked back retrospectively at clinical samples from patients, gathered between the early 2010s and the late 2010s. The method behind the library was PCR. Reads for this sample came from an Illumina HiSeq 4000. The TCR beta-chain CDR3 region of each patient was profiled by high-throughput sequencing. Regarding the original processing steps: CDR3 differences across clinicopathological groups were used to build a classifier for discriminating distant-metastatic papillary thyroid cancer patients. The Shannon index was used to assess repertoire diversity, and the Morisita-Horn index was used to assess tumor-blood repertoire similarity. The raw public reads went through TCRdb reprocessing: fastp at Q25, MiXCR clone calling, in-frame beta chains kept. The V and J calls here are based on TCRdb, not the publication. In all, the sample holds 7,000 to 9,500 clones, and around 20% of those were seen once. The ten largest make up about 15% of the sample.

Sequencing was performed on adjacent normal tissue. The sequence was obtained from a female donor with papillary thyroid cancer or a benign thyroid nodule (not recorded which). Some clones in this sample may be carry-over from other donors' samples.

Here the CDR3 is given as CASSALEYNEQFF. The DNA sequence reads TGTGCCAGCAGTGCGCTAGAGTACAATGAGCAGTTCTTC. Here the chain combines TRBV27 and TRBJ2-1; too little of a D gene remains to name it. Between the V and J ends, shortened by 5 bases and 4 bases respectively, the junction contains 9 bases. The CDR3 measures 13 amino acids from cysteine to phenylalanine. Only CDR3 DNA is held: 39 bases, read in frame from base 1. CDR1 is given as MNHEY and CDR2 as SMNVEV, both from the germline V gene (reference sequence).